This TCR beta chain was documented in a study of blood T cell repertoires in COVID-19. There are 16 residues in the CDR3. Deletions cut 3 bases from V and 0 bases from J, with 15 bases between. Germline V gene lookup returns CDR1 MGHDK and CDR2 SYGVNS. Sequencing used immunoSEQ multiplex PCR; TCRdb keeps in-frame clones, though not all of them. The sample carries 70,000 or so clones, roughly 91% recorded once. The clonotype originates from a human donor in a cohort sampled during active COVID-19. Sequenced: peripheral blood. The rearrangement uses TRBV25-1 and TRBJ2-7, with a possible D match to TRBD2 (7 bases). DNA of the CDR3: TGTGCCAGCAGTGACAGCGGGACACGGAGCTCCTACGAGCAGTACTTC. It codes for CASSDSGTRSSYEQYF.